This T cell receptor beta chain was captured by sequencing in a study of blood T cell repertoires in COVID-19. In the original analysis: Researchers report that nucleated cell counts were estimated from reference gene primer amplification. TCRdb's table, derived via immunoSEQ multiplex PCR, lists solely in-frame clones and lacks some. That table supplies the V and J calls and clone size; D and trimming were determined from the DNA. The data show about 430,000 clones, with about 90% seen just once and 0.7% to 1% held by the top ten. Trimming at V came to 4 bases and at J to 7 bases, leaving 4 bases not matched to a gene. CDR1 and CDR2 (germline): SGHRS, YFSETQ. CDR3 size: 15 residues. The Seattle patients joined while their infection was active and were tracked longitudinally afterward.

Sequenced material: peripheral blood. The receptor's source is a man between 18 and 35 years old with COVID-19, enrolled during active disease. This chain connects TRBV5-1 to TRBJ2-1; 14 bases align to TRBD2. The CDR3 nucleotides read TGCGCCAGCAGCCTAGGGACTAGCGGGAGTAATGAGCAGTTCTTC. Translated, it gives CASSLGTSGSNEQFF.